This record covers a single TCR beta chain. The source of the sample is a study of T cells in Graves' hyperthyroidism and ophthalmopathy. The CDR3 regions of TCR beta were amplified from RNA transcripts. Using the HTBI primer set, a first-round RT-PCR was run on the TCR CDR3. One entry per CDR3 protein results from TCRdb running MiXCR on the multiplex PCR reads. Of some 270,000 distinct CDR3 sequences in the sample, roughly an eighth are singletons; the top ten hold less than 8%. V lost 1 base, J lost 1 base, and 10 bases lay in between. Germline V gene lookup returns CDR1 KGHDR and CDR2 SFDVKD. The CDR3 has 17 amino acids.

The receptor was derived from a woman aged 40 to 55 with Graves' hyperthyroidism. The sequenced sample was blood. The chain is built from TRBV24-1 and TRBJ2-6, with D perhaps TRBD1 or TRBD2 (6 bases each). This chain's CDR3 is CATSDFGGTSGANVLTF. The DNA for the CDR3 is TGTGCCACCAGTGATTTTGGGGGGACATCTGGGGCCAACGTCCTGACTTTC.